This TCR beta chain was found in a study of patients and donors after allogeneic stem cell transplantation. There are 12 residues in the CDR3. The ends were cut back, 0 bases at V and 5 bases at J, with 4 bases in the middle. Germline loops: CDR1 SGHRS, CDR2 YFSETQ. This clonotype was picked up a small number of times. One entry per CDR3 protein results from TCRdb running MiXCR on the RT-PCR reads. The table lists tens of thousands of distinct CDR3 sequences, more than 25% of them singletons, with approximately 26% in the top ten. The TCR was taken from a human donor who was either an allogeneic HSCT recipient or a stem cell or donor lymphocyte infusion donor (not recorded which). It is not recorded whose cells these are; they may come from a transplant donor. V and J are TRBV5-1 and TRBJ2-3; D ambiguous. Sequenced sample: blood, either unsorted or a sorted T cell fraction (not recorded which). The DNA of the CDR3 is TGCGCCAGCAGCTTGGCCGTAGATACGCAGTATTTT. This gives the protein CASSLAVDTQYF.